The 26 T cell receptor beta chains reported below all come from one sample, sequenced in a study of radiotherapy plus CTLA-4 blockade in lung cancer. Repertoires were generated with immunoSEQ multiplex PCR, while TCRdb's copy carries only in-frame clones and drops some. The table records some 110,000 clones, over 65% of them present only once. The starting material was peripheral blood, obtained from a patient treated with radiotherapy plus ipilimumab. These receptors originate from a human donor with non-small cell lung cancer that progressed on radiotherapy plus ipilimumab. Some clones in this sample may be carry-over from other donors' samples.

The rearrangement joins TRBV6-6 to TRBJ2-4; the match to TRBD2 covers 7 bases. The CDR3 sequence is 16 residues long. The junction had 9 bases not matched to a gene; V was cut back by 7 bases and J by 0 bases. Germline lookup yields CDR1 MNHNY and CDR2 SVGAGI (reference sequence). CDR3 nucleotides: TGTGCCAGCACTCCCCGAAGGGAGGGAGCCAAAAACATTCAGTACTTC. Translated: CASTPRREGAKNIQYF.

The V and J genes are TRBV15 and TRBJ2-7; D remains unclear. Per germline, CDR1 LNHNV and CDR2 YYDKDF (reference sequence). The ends were cut back, 3 bases at V and 0 bases at J, with 12 bases in the middle. CDR3 length: 15 residues. The CDR3 nucleotides are TGTGCCACCAGCAGCCAGTACAGCCTCTCCTACGAGCAGTACTTC. Amino acid sequence: CATSSQYSLSYEQYF. Full variable domain (missing parts from reference TRBV15 and TRBJ2-7): DAMVIQNPRYQVTQFGKPVTLSCSQTLNHNVMYWYQQKSSQAPKLLFHYYDKDFNNEADTPDNFQSRRPNTSFCFLDIRSPGLGDTAMYLCATSSQYSLSYEQYFGPGTRLTVT.

This clone has a handful of counts. The chain uses TRBV6-4 and TRBJ1-6, with TRBD1 identical over 8 bases. Germline V gene sequence: CDR1 MRHNA, CDR2 SNTAGT. The CDR3 runs to 16 residues. With 6 bases clipped from V and 9 bases from J, the junction kept 13 bases outside the gene matches. The CDR3 here is CASRDLVQGDSSPLHF. In DNA form, the CDR3 reads TGTGCCAGCAGGGATCTGGTACAGGGGGACAGTTCACCCCTCCACTTT.

The rearrangement uses TRBV7-2 and TRBJ2-7, with D tentatively TRBD2 (6 bases). This CDR3 region has 15 residues. V shed 3 bases and J shed 4 bases, with 16 bases lying between them. Per the germline V gene, CDR1 is SGHTA and CDR2 is FQGNSA. The CDR3: CASSFSGREMYEQYF. CDR3 nucleotide sequence: TGTGCCAGCAGCTTTAGTGGACGGGAGATGTACGAGCAGTACTTC.

The chain uses TRBV23-1 and TRBJ2-7; no reliable D call. TRBV23-1 is flagged as an ORF with uncertain function. The CDR3 length is 18 residues. With 3 bases removed from V and 0 bases from J, the gap between germline ends came to 21 bases. The CDR3 loop is CASSQSQKTHCHSYEQYF. CDR3 bases: TGCGCCAGCAGTCAGTCACAGAAAACCCACTGTCACTCCTACGAGCAGTACTTC.

The chain combines TRBV5-4 with TRBJ2-1, with 8 bases aligning to TRBD2. This CDR3 region has 12 residues. The germline V gene encodes CDR1 SGHNT and CDR2 YYREEE (reference sequence). With 4 bases clipped from V and 12 bases from J, the junction kept 6 bases outside the gene matches. The CDR3 loop is CASSEPGGRQFF. In DNA form, the CDR3 reads TGTGCCAGCAGCGAACCGGGGGGGAGGCAGTTCTTC.

This clone was counted only a few times. This chain links TRBV2 with TRBJ1-6, with a possible D match to TRBD1 (6 bases). This CDR3 spans 16 amino acids. Per germline, CDR1 SNHLY and CDR2 FYNNEI. The V end was cut by 4 bases, the J end by 8 bases, with 18 bases between. CDR3 nucleotides: TGTGCCAGCAGTGTACAGGGCGGCTTGACGGATTCACCCCTCCACTTT. Translating it yields CASSVQGGLTDSPLHF.

The chain recombines TRBV5-1 with TRBJ2-2, with D possibly TRBD1 on 5 matching bases. CDR1 and CDR2 from the germline V gene are SGHRS and YFSETQ. Trimming removed 2 bases from V and 4 bases from J, with 9 bases in between. This CDR3 has 14 amino acids. The CDR3 protein is CASSFGHGTGELFF. The CDR3 DNA reads TGCGCCAGCAGCTTCGGACACGGCACCGGGGAGCTGTTTTTT. The full variable domain, rest sourced from reference TRBV5-1 and TRBJ2-2, is KAGVTQTPRYLIKTRGQQVTLSCSPISGHRSVSWYQQTPGQGLQFLFEYFSETQRNKGNFPGRFSGRQFSNSRSEMNVSTLELGDSALYLCASSFGHGTGELFFGEGSRLTVL.

CDR3 residues: CASSQVGQGDQPQHF. In DNA form, the CDR3 reads TGCGCCAGCAGCCAAGTGGGACAGGGGGATCAGCCCCAGCATTTT. The chain is built from TRBV4-1 and TRBJ1-5, with 11 bases lining up with TRBD1. V trimming: 1 base; J trimming: 5 bases; junction bases outside the gene matches: 1. Germline-derived CDR1 and CDR2 are MGHRA and YSYEKL. This CDR3 comprises 15 residues.

The V gene is TRBV7-8, the J gene TRBJ2-1, with 7 bases aligning to TRBD2. The ends lost 1 base at V and 5 bases at J; junction bases unmatched: 2. CDR1 is SGHVS, CDR2 FQNEAQ, per germline. The CDR3 length is 14 residues. CDR3 sequence reads: CASSLVRGDNEQFF. The DNA for the CDR3 is TGTGCCAGCAGCTTAGTCCGGGGGGACAATGAGCAGTTCTTC.

This chain joins TRBV4-1 and TRBJ1-2; D remains ambiguous. Germline assignment: CDR1 MGHRA and CDR2 YSYEKL. CDR3 length: 14 amino acids. V lost 3 bases, J lost 4 bases, and 12 bases lay in between. In DNA form, the CDR3 reads TGCGCCAGCAGCCAGCGGACGGGCCCCTATGGCTACACCTTC. Translating it yields CASSQRTGPYGYTF.

The gene calls are TRBV6-5 and TRBJ2-1; D is unclear. The V end lost 6 bases, the J end lost 7 bases, and 13 bases lay between the germline ends. Germline assignment: CDR1 MNHEY and CDR2 SVGAGI. The CDR3 is 13 amino acids. This CDR3 reads CASRSLNLNEQFF. CDR3 sequence (DNA): TGTGCCAGCAGGTCACTTAACCTTAATGAGCAGTTCTTC.

V and J are TRBV15 and TRBJ1-6, with D hard to call. Germline V gene data show CDR1 as LNHNV and CDR2 as YYDKDF (reference sequence). The CDR3 contains 17 residues. V lost 1 base and J lost 0, with 10 bases in between. As DNA, the CDR3 is TGTGCCACCAGCAGAGTCCCGGTGGGCTCCTATAATTCACCCCTCCACTTT. Translating it yields CATSRVPVGSYNSPLHF.

The chain joins TRBV9 to TRBJ2-5, with unresolved D. Trimming took off 0 bases at V and 0 bases at J, with 12 bases between the two ends. CDR1 and CDR2 (germline): SGDLS, YYNGEE. The CDR3 extends over 16 amino acids. CDR3 residues: CASSVGSRTYQETQYF. For the CDR3, the DNA is TGTGCCAGCAGCGTAGGCTCCAGAACGTACCAAGAGACCCAGTACTTC.

The rearrangement uses TRBV6-1 and TRBJ2-7; TRBD2 aligns across 7 bases. The J segment lost 3 bases and the V segment lost 4 bases, leaving 12 bases of the junction unmatched. The CDR3 sequence is 16 residues long. Germline V gives CDR1 MNHNS, CDR2 SASEGT. The CDR3 is CASSGVHSGVVYEQYF. As DNA, the CDR3 is TGTGCCAGCAGTGGCGTTCACAGCGGGGTAGTCTACGAGCAGTACTTC.

The chain employs TRBV9 and TRBJ1-3; D is unclear. There are 12 residues in the CDR3. V shed 3 bases and J shed 7 bases, with 8 bases lying between them. Germline CDR1 is SGDLS and CDR2 is YYNGEE. The DNA for the CDR3 is TGTGCCAGCAGCGCGGGAGTGAACACCATATATTTT. This sequence encodes CASSAGVNTIYF. The whole variable domain, filled in from reference TRBV9 and TRBJ1-3, reads DSGVTQTPKHLITATGQRVTLRCSPRSGDLSVYWYQQSLDQGLQFLIQYYNGEERAKGNILERFSAQQFPDLHSELNLSSLELGDSALYFCASSAGVNTIYFGEGSWLTVV.

The chain combines TRBV6-6 with TRBJ2-7; the match to TRBD1 covers 9 bases. CDR3 size: 14 residues. CDR1 is MNHNY and CDR2 is SVGAGI in the germline V gene (reference sequence). Trimming cost V 6 bases and J 6 bases; bases outside gene matches: 9. The CDR3 DNA is TGTGCCAGCAGCCTCTGGGGACAGGGTACCGAGCAGTACTTC. It is translated as CASSLWGQGTEQYF.

The rearrangement uses TRBV5-1 and TRBJ2-1; no firm D call. Trimming cost V 0 bases and J 4 bases, with 5 bases left between them. Germline V CDR1 and CDR2: SGHRS, YFSETQ. This CDR3 is built from 13 residues. The CDR3 loop is CASSLELYNEQFF. The CDR3, as DNA: TGCGCCAGCAGCTTGGAACTATACAATGAGCAGTTCTTC.

The chain employs TRBV9 and TRBJ1-4, with no clear D. The CDR3 has 13 residues. The V gene lost 4 bases and the J gene lost 8 bases, with 12 bases spanning the gap. The germline V gene encodes CDR1 SGDLS and CDR2 YYNGEE. CDR3 coding DNA: TGTGCCAGCAGCTTGGACGGCGGGGAAAAACTGTTTTTT. This codes for CASSLDGGEKLFF.

The chain links TRBV6-4 to TRBJ1-6; a possible D gene is TRBD1 (5 bases). CDR1 and CDR2 from the germline V gene are MRHNA and SNTAGT. V lost 7 bases, J lost 5 bases, and 9 bases lay in between. This CDR3 contains 13 residues. The CDR3 DNA reads TGTGCCAGCAAGGACAAGGATAATTCACCCCTCCACTTT. This sequence encodes CASKDKDNSPLHF.

The chain employs TRBV19 and TRBJ1-5; unclear D gene. Germline V lookup: CDR1 LNHDA, CDR2 SQIVND (reference sequence). V dropped 5 bases and J dropped 4 bases, with 12 bases sitting between them. The CDR3 loop spans 14 amino acids. CDR3 coding DNA: TGTGCCAGTAGTCCAGGACGGAGGAATCAGCCCCAGCATTTT. Residues: CASSPGRRNQPQHF.

The J gene is TRBJ2-3, the V gene TRBV9, with D maybe TRBD2 (6 bases). CDR1 SGDLS and CDR2 YYNGEE come from the germline V gene. This CDR3 spans 15 amino acids. V lost 3 bases to trimming and J lost 6 bases, with 17 bases between them. The DNA of the CDR3 is TGTGCCAGCAGCGCCGGGACTCCGAATTTTGATACGCAGTATTTT. This codes for CASSAGTPNFDTQYF. The full variable domain, its missing parts supplied by reference TRBV9 and TRBJ2-3, is DSGVTQTPKHLITATGQRVTLRCSPRSGDLSVYWYQQSLDQGLQFLIQYYNGEERAKGNILERFSAQQFPDLHSELNLSSLELGDSALYFCASSAGTPNFDTQYFGPGTRLTVL.

This chain uses TRBV14 with TRBJ1-6; D not resolved. There are 13 residues in the CDR3. V was pared by 4 bases and J by 7 bases, with 8 bases between. Germline CDR1 reads SGHDN; CDR2 reads FVKESK. In nucleotides, the CDR3 is TGTGCCAGCAGCCCTTGGGCCAATTCACCCCTCCACTTT. Translating gives CASSPWANSPLHF.

V and J are TRBV9 and TRBJ2-7; D remains ambiguous. The germline V gene encodes CDR1 SGDLS and CDR2 YYNGEE. The CDR3 spans 13 residues. The V end lost 4 bases, the J end lost 4 bases, and 12 bases lay between the germline ends. CDR3 DNA: TGTGCCAGCAGCCAACACCCTAGGTACGAGCAGTACTTC. This encodes CASSQHPRYEQYF.

This clone was detected only once. A junction boundary mismatches the germline segment, possibly from a read error. V is TRBV4-3 and J is TRBJ2-3, with 10 bases lining up with TRBD2. CDR3 length equals 15 residues. Per germline, CDR1 LGHNA and CDR2 YSLEER. The CDR3 DNA reads TGCGCCAGCAGCCCCACCCAAGGGTTAGCGGGGGGCCTGCATTTT. It encodes CASSPTQGLAGGLHF.

The chain links TRBV5-1 to TRBJ2-1; TRBD2 matches at 15 bases. This CDR3 spans 14 amino acids. Germline-derived CDR1 and CDR2 are SGHRS and YFSETQ. J was trimmed by 10 bases and V by 3 bases; bases with no gene match: 2. Here the CDR3 DNA reads TGCGCCAGCAGCTCGGGACTAGCGGGGGGAGAGCAGTTCTTC. Its protein product is CASSSGLAGGEQFF.